These 8 T cell receptor beta chains share one sample of origin, sequenced in a study of PD-1 blockade in classical Hodgkin lymphoma (TCRdb year 2020). The intended sense of this specimen's time point label: cycle 2 day 1 (C2D1) of nivolumab. Relapse after autologous stem cell transplantation had occurred in all trial patients, and cohorts A, B and C were distinguished by prior brentuximab vedotin exposure. The method behind the library was the immunoSEQ multiplex PCR assay. Drawn from immuneACCESS, this table holds only the in-frame rearrangements with V and J called that TCRdb kept. Clones are partly lost; checked studies trace under half to an unresolved V gene and leave the rest unexplained. For this sample the table gives 90,000 to 100,000 clones, of which about four fifths were detected only once. Roughly 16% of the sample rests with the top ten. Source: peripheral blood mononuclear cells (PBMCs), taken before the second cycle of nivolumab. These receptors were obtained from a human donor with classical Hodgkin lymphoma.

J is TRBJ1-2 and V is TRBV18, with TRBD1 identical over 8 bases. V shed 5 bases, J shed 5 bases, and the junction held 13 bases outside the gene matches. The germline V gene encodes CDR1 KGHSH and CDR2 LQKENI. This CDR3 has 16 amino acids. The CDR3 nucleotides are TGTGCCAGCTCATACGGACAGGGAGACTTCGGGTATGGCTACACCTTC. Its translation: CASSYGQGDFGYGYTF.

The chain links TRBV10-3 to TRBJ2-1; 10 bases are shared with TRBD1. Trimming at V came to 4 bases and at J to 1 base, leaving 7 bases not matched to a gene. Germline CDR1 ENHRY, CDR2 SYGVKD. This CDR3 is 17 amino acids long. This CDR3 reads CAISGRPGQGSYNEQFF. In DNA form, the CDR3 reads TGTGCCATCAGTGGGCGACCGGGACAGGGGTCCTACAATGAGCAGTTCTTC.

This rearrangement joins TRBV5-1 to TRBJ2-1, with 10 positions matching TRBD1. Trimming cost V 4 bases and J 5 bases; bases outside gene matches: 6. Germline CDR1 SGHRS, CDR2 YFSETQ. The CDR3 runs to 15 residues. Here the CDR3 DNA reads TGCGCCAGCAGCCTAGGGACAGGGGCCCACAATGAGCAGTTCTTC. It encodes CASSLGTGAHNEQFF.

The chain is built from TRBV27 and TRBJ2-3, with 8 bases fitting TRBD2. This CDR3 comprises 17 residues. The germline V gene has CDR1 MNHEY and CDR2 SMNVEV (reference sequence). V lost 2 bases to trimming and J lost 6 bases; unmatched junction nucleotides: 13. The CDR3 coding sequence is TGTGCCAGCAGTTTACCCGCGGGACTAGGGCTCCTGGATACGCAGTATTTT. It is translated as CASSLPAGLGLLDTQYF.

The CDR3 DNA follows: TGTGCCAGCAGCGCCGCATTCTTTGCGCTAAACATTCAGTACTTC. Translated, it gives CASSAAFFALNIQYF. The rearrangement joins TRBV7-2 to TRBJ2-4; D gene uncertain. The CDR3 covers 15 residues. The V end was cut by 5 bases, the J end by 6 bases, with 17 bases between. Looked up from germline, CDR1 is SGHTA and CDR2 is FQGNSA.

V and J are TRBV11-3 and TRBJ2-1; TRBD2 matches at 10 bases. The CDR3 consists of 16 residues. V shed 1 base and J 6 bases; nucleotides not matched to a gene: 6. Looked up from germline, CDR1 is SGHNT and CDR2 is YENEEA. In nucleotides, the CDR3 is TGTGCCAGCAGCTTAGGGACTAGCGGCAGATTCAATGAGCAGTTCTTC. It codes for CASSLGTSGRFNEQFF. The complete variable domain, with remaining parts taken from reference TRBV11-3 and TRBJ2-1, reads EAGVVQSPRYKIIEKKQPVAFWCNPISGHNTLYWYLQNLGQGPELLIRYENEEAVDDSQLPKDRFSAERLKGVDSTLKIQPAELGDSAVYLCASSLGTSGRFNEQFFGPGTRLTVL.

The V call is TRBV2, the J call TRBJ2-5; D not resolved. V lost 8 bases, J lost 5 bases, and 12 bases lay in between. The CDR3 consists of 12 residues. The V gene's germline CDR1 is SNHLY and CDR2 FYNNEI. The CDR3 region is CASAELVETQYF. The CDR3 coding sequence is TGTGCCAGCGCCGAGCTAGTTGAGACCCAGTACTTC. The full variable domain, its missing parts supplied by reference TRBV2 and TRBJ2-5, is EPEVTQTPSHQVTQMGQEVILRCVPISNHLYFYWYRQILGQKVEFLVSFYNNEISEKSEIFDDQFSVERPDGSNFTLKIRSTKLEDSAMYFCASAELVETQYFGPGTRLLVL.

V usage is TRBV2 and J usage is TRBJ2-7; D gene ambiguous. The CDR3 extends over 10 amino acids. Per the germline V gene, CDR1 is SNHLY and CDR2 is FYNNEI. Trimming cost V 4 bases and J 6 bases, with 4 bases left between them. The CDR3 nucleotides are TGTGCCAGCAGTGTACGCGAGCAGTACTTC. Protein: CASSVREQYF.